Presented here are 23 T cell receptor beta chains from one specimen sequenced in a study of CD8+ T cells in alopecia areata. Isolated RNA was reverse transcribed into cDNA used as the sequencing template. Using immunoSEQ multiplex PCR, the repertoire was profiled, and TCRdb retains in-frame clones only, with some absent. The repertoire has 200,000 to 250,000 clones, roughly three fifths of them found once; the top ten carry 4.9%. The sample was CD8+ T cells sorted from blood. These receptors came from a human donor in good health.

This chain links TRBV6-6 with TRBJ1-2, with 8 nucleotides matching TRBD1. Per the germline V gene, CDR1 is MNHNY and CDR2 is SVGAGI (reference sequence). The CDR3 runs to 11 residues. V trimming: 8 bases; J trimming: 8 bases; junction bases outside the gene matches: 4. The chain's CDR3 is CASSQGAGYTF. The CDR3 nucleotides read TGTGCCAGCTCCCAGGGGGCGGGCTACACCTTC.

The V call is TRBV13, the J call TRBJ1-2; tentative D call: TRBD1 (5 bases). Trimming left V 1 base short and J 3 bases short, with 12 bases between. CDR1 is PRHDT and CDR2 is FYEKMQ in the germline V gene (reference sequence). The CDR3 length is 15 residues. The CDR3: CASSLVWTPYYGYTF. The CDR3 DNA sequence: TGTGCCAGCAGCTTAGTATGGACACCTTACTATGGCTACACCTTC.

The chain is built from TRBV23-1 and TRBJ2-5; D is unresolved. TRBV23-1 is an open reading frame whose function is uncertain. The CDR3 sequence is 16 residues long. Deletions cut 1 base from V and 4 bases from J, with 16 bases between. DNA of the CDR3: TGCGCCAGCAGTCAATTCGTCCCCCAGCAACTAGAGACCCAGTACTTC. It is translated as CASSQFVPQQLETQYF.

In its sample, this clone was seen a few times. V and J are TRBV2 and TRBJ1-1; no clear D gene. CDR3 length: 10 residues. Germline V CDR1 and CDR2: SNHLY, FYNNEI. V lost 7 bases, J lost 11 bases, and 11 bases lay in between. CDR3 sequence: CASKEGWAFF. The CDR3 DNA sequence: TGTGCCAGCAAGGAGGGATGGGCTTTCTTT.

The rearrangement joins TRBV6-5 to TRBJ2-5; D is ambiguous. CDR1 and CDR2 (germline): MNHEY, SVGAGI. V shed 0 bases and J shed 0 bases, with 5 bases lying between them. The CDR3 is 14 residues long. The CDR3 bases are TGTGCCAGCAGTTACTCAGAGTACCAAGAGACCCAGTACTTC. It yields the protein CASSYSEYQETQYF.

In its sample, this clone was seen a few times. The rearrangement joins TRBV7-8 to TRBJ2-7, with D unresolved. This CDR3 is built from 15 residues. Germline CDR1 is SGHVS and CDR2 is FQNEAQ. V gave up 0 bases and J gave up 0 bases, with 9 bases separating them. The CDR3 protein is CASSLAARSSYEQYF. In nucleotides, the CDR3 is TGTGCCAGCAGCTTAGCCGCCAGGAGCTCCTACGAGCAGTACTTC.

This clone was observed a handful of times. The chain combines TRBV29-1 with TRBJ2-2; no definite D call. Trimming removed 5 bases from V and 2 bases from J, with 12 bases in between. CDR1 is SQVTM and CDR2 is ANQGSEA in the germline V gene. The CDR3 spans 14 residues. The CDR3 here is CSVKPGENTGELFF. In nucleotides, the CDR3 is TGCAGCGTTAAGCCTGGGGAAAACACCGGGGAGCTGTTTTTT.

The chain joins TRBV7-9 to TRBJ2-3; D gene ambiguous. V gave up 5 bases and J gave up 4 bases, with 10 bases separating them. CDR1 and CDR2 (germline): SEHNR, FQNEAQ (reference sequence). The CDR3 is 13 residues long. Here the CDR3 DNA reads TGTGCCAGCAGCCCTATGGAGCCAGATACGCAGTATTTT. Its translation is CASSPMEPDTQYF.

The rearrangement links TRBV2 to TRBJ1-5, with 8 bases that match TRBD1. V trimming: 7 bases; J trimming: 3 bases; junction bases outside the gene matches: 8. Per the germline V gene, CDR1 is SNHLY and CDR2 is FYNNEI. The CDR3 runs 15 residues. CDR3 sequence reads: CASKLTGVDNQPQHF. CDR3 DNA: TGTGCCAGCAAATTGACAGGGGTGGACAATCAGCCCCAGCATTTT.

V is TRBV27 and J is TRBJ2-7, with a tentative D call TRBD1 (6 bases). The V end was cut by 6 bases, the J end by 4 bases, with 10 bases between. Germline CDR1 is MNHEY and CDR2 is SMNVEV (reference sequence). This CDR3 contains 12 residues. The CDR3 nucleotides read TGTGCCAGCAGCTTCACAGGGTACGAGCAGTACTTC. Translating it yields CASSFTGYEQYF.

This clone has only a few counts. The chain is built from TRBV4-1 and TRBJ1-1; 7 bases line up with TRBD1. Per the germline V gene, CDR1 is MGHRA and CDR2 is YSYEKL. The CDR3 contains 15 residues. The ends lost 1 base at V and 0 bases at J; junction bases unmatched: 2. The CDR3 loop is CASSQGQGLNTEAFF. CDR3 sequence (DNA): TGCGCCAGCAGCCAAGGACAGGGCCTGAACACTGAAGCTTTCTTT.

This clone was seen more than once but under ten times. V and J are TRBV27 and TRBJ1-2; TRBD1 might be the D (6 bases). The CDR3 totals 17 residues. Looked up from germline, CDR1 is MNHEY and CDR2 is SMNVEV (reference sequence). V dropped 0 bases and J dropped 4 bases, with 18 bases sitting between them. The CDR3 bases are TGTGCCAGCAGTTTATCGGCAGGGGCCTTACTGTCCTATGGCTACACCTTC. Its translation is CASSLSAGALLSYGYTF.

This rearrangement joins TRBV7-9 to TRBJ1-5; D is undetermined. The CDR3 spans 12 residues. With 8 bases removed from V and 4 bases from J, the gap between germline ends came to 9 bases. The germline V gene encodes CDR1 SEHNR and CDR2 FQNEAQ (reference sequence). CDR3 nucleotide sequence: TGTGCCAGCGCCTCCCCGAATCAGCCCCAGCATTTT. As protein: CASASPNQPQHF.

This chain uses TRBV29-1 with TRBJ1-2, with 7 bases aligning to TRBD1. The CDR3 is 15 residues long. J lost 0 bases, V lost 0 bases, and 4 bases had no gene match. Germline V gene lookup returns CDR1 SQVTM and CDR2 ANQGSEA. CDR3 sequence reads: CSVEDPGQANYGYTF. As DNA, the CDR3 is TGCAGCGTTGAAGATCCAGGACAGGCTAACTATGGCTACACCTTC.

The rearrangement joins TRBV5-6 to TRBJ2-3, with a weak D call TRBD2 (6 bases). Trimming took off 4 bases at V and 4 bases at J, with 16 bases between the two ends. The CDR3 has 15 amino acids. Germline values: CDR1 SGHDT, CDR2 YYEEEE. CDR3 region: CASSPWDSRADTQYF. The CDR3 nucleotides read TGTGCCAGCAGCCCCTGGGACTCTCGGGCAGATACGCAGTATTTT.

The chain uses TRBV6-1 and TRBJ2-7, with TRBD2 matching 8 bases. CDR1 and CDR2 (germline): MNHNS, SASEGT. Germline trimming cut 8 bases from V and 4 bases from J; bases unmatched to any gene: 1. There are 11 residues in the CDR3. The CDR3 region has the DNA TGTGCCAGCCGGGGGGGGTACGAGCAGTACTTC. It is translated as CASRGGYEQYF.

This chain uses TRBV9 with TRBJ1-2; possible D gene TRBD1, 5 bases. Looked up from germline, CDR1 is SGDLS and CDR2 is YYNGEE. V lost 0 bases to trimming and J lost 2 bases, with 17 bases between them. The CDR3 length is 17 residues. The CDR3: CASSVAATYGGNYGYTF. The CDR3 DNA sequence: TGTGCCAGCAGCGTAGCGGCCACATATGGGGGAAACTATGGCTACACCTTC.

V is TRBV27 and J is TRBJ1-5; D gene unclear. The length of the CDR3 is 15 residues. The germline V gene has CDR1 MNHEY and CDR2 SMNVEV (reference sequence). The V and J ends lost 7 bases and 0 bases respectively, with 13 bases between them. This CDR3 is CASKTGLYSNQPQHF. The DNA of the CDR3 is TGTGCCAGCAAGACCGGACTGTATAGCAATCAGCCCCAGCATTTT.

This clone was detected a few times. This sequence joins TRBV21-1 and TRBJ2-3. TRBV21-1 is a documented pseudogene. This CDR3 is 10 amino acids long. The CDR3, as DNA: TGTGCCAGCAGCAAAGCCACGCAGTATTTT. Amino acid sequence: CASSKATQYF.

This clone has just one count. The V gene is TRBV4-1, the J gene TRBJ1-1, with unresolved D. This CDR3 region has 14 residues. V was clipped by 2 bases and J by 1 base, with 8 bases between them. Germline values: CDR1 MGHRA, CDR2 YSYEKL. The CDR3 loop reads CASSQFQQNTEAFF. CDR3 coding DNA: TGCGCCAGCAGCCAATTCCAGCAGAACACTGAAGCTTTCTTT.

The J gene is TRBJ1-5, the V gene TRBV7-9, with D tentatively TRBD1 (6 bases). CDR1 and CDR2 (germline): SEHNR, FQNEAQ (reference sequence). This CDR3 spans 16 amino acids. The ends were cut back, 0 bases at V and 4 bases at J, with 13 bases in the middle. The CDR3 loop reads CASSLAGGGQNQPQHF. CDR3 DNA: TGTGCCAGCAGCTTAGCAGGAGGAGGACAGAATCAGCCCCAGCATTTT.

The J gene is TRBJ2-1, the V gene TRBV27; D unclear. CDR1 MNHEY and CDR2 SMNVEV come from the germline V gene (reference sequence). The CDR3 runs to 16 residues. V dropped 0 bases and J dropped 7 bases, with 16 bases sitting between them. The CDR3 is CASSLSGREGRNEQFF. Written as DNA, the CDR3 is TGTGCCAGCAGTTTATCGGGAAGGGAAGGAAGAAATGAGCAGTTCTTC.

This clone appeared a few times. V gene TRBV5-1 combines with J gene TRBJ1-2; perhaps TRBD1 as D (5 bases). Per germline, CDR1 SGHRS and CDR2 YFSETQ. Trimming took off 5 bases at V and 4 bases at J, with 18 bases between the two ends. The length of the CDR3 is 15 residues. CDR3 DNA sequence: TGCGCCAGCAGGTCCGGGACGGCCGGTGGCTATGGCTACACCTTC. Translated: CASRSGTAGGYGYTF.